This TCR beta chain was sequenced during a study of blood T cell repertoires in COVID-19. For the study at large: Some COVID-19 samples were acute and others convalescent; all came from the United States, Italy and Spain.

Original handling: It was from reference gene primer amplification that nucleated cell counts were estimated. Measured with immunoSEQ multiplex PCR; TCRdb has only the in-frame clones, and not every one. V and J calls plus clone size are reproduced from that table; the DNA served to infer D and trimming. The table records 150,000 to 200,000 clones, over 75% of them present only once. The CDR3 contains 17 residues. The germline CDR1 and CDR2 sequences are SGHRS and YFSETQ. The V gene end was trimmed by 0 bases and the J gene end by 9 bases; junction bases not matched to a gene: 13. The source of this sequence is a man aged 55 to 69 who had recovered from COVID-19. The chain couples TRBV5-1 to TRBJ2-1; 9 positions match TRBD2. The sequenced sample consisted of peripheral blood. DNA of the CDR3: TGCGCCAGCAGCTTGGGGAACTCGGGACTAGCAATGTCTGAGCAGTTCTTC. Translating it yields CASSLGNSGLAMSEQFF. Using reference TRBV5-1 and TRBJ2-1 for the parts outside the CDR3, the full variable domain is KAGVTQTPRYLIKTRGQQVTLSCSPISGHRSVSWYQQTPGQGLQFLFEYFSETQRNKGNFPGRFSGRQFSNSRSEMNVSTLELGDSALYLCASSLGNSGLAMSEQFFGPGTRLTVL.